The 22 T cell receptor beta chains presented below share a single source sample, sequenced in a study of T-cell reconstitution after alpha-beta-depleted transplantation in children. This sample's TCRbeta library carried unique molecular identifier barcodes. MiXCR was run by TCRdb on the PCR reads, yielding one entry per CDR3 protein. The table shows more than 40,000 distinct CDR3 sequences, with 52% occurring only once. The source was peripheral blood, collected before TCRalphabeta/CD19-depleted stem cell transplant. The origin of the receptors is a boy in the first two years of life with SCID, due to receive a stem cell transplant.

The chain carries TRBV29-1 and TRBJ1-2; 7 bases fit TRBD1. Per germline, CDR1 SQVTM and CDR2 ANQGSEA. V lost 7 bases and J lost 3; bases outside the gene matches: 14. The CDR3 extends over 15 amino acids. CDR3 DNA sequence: TGCAGCGCTTACGCGGGATCTGACAGGGACTATGGCTACACCTTC. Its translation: CSAYAGSDRDYGYTF.

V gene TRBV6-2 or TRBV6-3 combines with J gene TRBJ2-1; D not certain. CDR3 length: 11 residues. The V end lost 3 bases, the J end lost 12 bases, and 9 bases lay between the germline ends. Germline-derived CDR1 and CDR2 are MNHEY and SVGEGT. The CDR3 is CASSYRGAQFF. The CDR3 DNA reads TGTGCCAGCAGTTATAGAGGAGCGCAGTTCTTC.

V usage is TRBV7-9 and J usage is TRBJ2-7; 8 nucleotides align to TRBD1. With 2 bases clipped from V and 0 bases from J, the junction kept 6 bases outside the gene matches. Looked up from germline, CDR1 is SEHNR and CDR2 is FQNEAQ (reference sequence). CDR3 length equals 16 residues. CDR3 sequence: CASSLRGGTGSYEQYF. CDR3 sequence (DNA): TGTGCCAGCAGCTTAAGGGGCGGGACAGGCTCCTACGAGCAGTACTTC.

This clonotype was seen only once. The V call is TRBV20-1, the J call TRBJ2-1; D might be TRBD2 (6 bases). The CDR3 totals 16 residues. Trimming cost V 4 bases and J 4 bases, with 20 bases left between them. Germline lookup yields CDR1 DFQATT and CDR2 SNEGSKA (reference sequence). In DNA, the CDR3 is TGCAGTGCTAAAGGTCCACTACGAGCGGGTTACAATGAGCAGTTCTTC. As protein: CSAKGPLRAGYNEQFF.

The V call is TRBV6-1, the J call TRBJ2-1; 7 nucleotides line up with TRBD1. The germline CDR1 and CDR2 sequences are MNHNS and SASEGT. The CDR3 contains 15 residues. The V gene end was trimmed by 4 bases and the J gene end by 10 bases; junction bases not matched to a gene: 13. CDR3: CASSASQRQGLEQFF. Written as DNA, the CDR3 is TGTGCCAGCAGTGCCTCCCAACGACAGGGATTGGAGCAGTTCTTC.

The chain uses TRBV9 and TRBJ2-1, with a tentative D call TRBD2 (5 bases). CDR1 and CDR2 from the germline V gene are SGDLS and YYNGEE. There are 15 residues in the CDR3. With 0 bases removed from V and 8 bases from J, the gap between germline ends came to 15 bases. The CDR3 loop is CASSVGGLAHDEQFF. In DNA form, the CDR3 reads TGTGCCAGCAGCGTAGGAGGGCTAGCTCACGATGAGCAGTTCTTC.

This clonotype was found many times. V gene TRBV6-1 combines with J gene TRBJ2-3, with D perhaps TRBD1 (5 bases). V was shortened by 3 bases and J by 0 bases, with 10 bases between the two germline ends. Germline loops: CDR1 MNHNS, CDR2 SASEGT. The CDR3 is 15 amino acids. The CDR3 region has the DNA TGTGCCAGCAGTGAGCAGGGCCATAGCACAGATACGCAGTATTTT. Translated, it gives CASSEQGHSTDTQYF.

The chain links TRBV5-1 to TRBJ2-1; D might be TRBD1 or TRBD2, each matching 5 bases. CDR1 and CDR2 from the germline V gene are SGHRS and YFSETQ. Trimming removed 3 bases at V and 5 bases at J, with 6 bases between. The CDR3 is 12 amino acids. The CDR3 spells CASSSGHNEQFF. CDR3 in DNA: TGCGCCAGCAGCTCGGGACACAATGAGCAGTTCTTC.

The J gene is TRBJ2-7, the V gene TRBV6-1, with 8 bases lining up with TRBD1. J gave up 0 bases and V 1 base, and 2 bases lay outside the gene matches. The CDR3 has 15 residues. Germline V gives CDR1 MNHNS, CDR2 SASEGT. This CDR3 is CASSEGTGSSYEQYF. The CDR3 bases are TGTGCCAGCAGTGAAGGGACAGGGAGCTCCTACGAGCAGTACTTC.

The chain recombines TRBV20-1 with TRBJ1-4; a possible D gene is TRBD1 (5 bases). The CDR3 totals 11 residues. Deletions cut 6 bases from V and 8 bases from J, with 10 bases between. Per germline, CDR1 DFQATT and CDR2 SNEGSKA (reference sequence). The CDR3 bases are TGCAGTGCGATCGGGACGGAAAAACTGTTTTTT. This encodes CSAIGTEKLFF.

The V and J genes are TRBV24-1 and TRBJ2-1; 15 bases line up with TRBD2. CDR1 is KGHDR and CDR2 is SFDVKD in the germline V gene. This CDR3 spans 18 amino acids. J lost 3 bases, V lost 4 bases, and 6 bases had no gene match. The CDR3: CATSDSGTSGGHYNEQFF. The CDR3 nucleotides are TGTGCCACCAGTGACTCCGGGACTAGCGGGGGGCACTACAATGAGCAGTTCTTC.

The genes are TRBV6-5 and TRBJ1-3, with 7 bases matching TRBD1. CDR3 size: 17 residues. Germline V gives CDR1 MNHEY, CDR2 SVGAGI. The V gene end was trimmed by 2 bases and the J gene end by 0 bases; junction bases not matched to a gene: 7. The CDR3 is CASSYGSGGYSGNTIYF. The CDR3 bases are TGTGCCAGCAGTTACGGGTCAGGGGGATACTCTGGAAACACCATATATTTT.

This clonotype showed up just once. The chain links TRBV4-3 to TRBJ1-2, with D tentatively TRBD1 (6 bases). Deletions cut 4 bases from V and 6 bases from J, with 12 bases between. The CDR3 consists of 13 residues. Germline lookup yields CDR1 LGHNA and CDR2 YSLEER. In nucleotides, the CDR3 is TGCGCCAGCAGCCGCAGGGGATGGGATGGCTACACCTTC. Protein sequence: CASSRRGWDGYTF.

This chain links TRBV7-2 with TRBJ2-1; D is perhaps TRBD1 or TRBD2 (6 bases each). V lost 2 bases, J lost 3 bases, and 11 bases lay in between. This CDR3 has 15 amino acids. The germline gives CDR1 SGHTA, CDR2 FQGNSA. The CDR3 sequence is CASSLSGGYYNEQFF. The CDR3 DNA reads TGTGCCAGCAGCTTATCCGGGGGCTACTACAATGAGCAGTTCTTC.

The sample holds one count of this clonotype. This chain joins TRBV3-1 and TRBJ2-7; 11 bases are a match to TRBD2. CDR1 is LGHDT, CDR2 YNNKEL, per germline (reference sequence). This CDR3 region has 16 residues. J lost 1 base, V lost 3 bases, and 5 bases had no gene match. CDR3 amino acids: CASSHLAGGSSYEQYF. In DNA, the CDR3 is TGTGCCAGCAGCCATCTAGCGGGGGGTAGTTCCTACGAGCAGTACTTC.

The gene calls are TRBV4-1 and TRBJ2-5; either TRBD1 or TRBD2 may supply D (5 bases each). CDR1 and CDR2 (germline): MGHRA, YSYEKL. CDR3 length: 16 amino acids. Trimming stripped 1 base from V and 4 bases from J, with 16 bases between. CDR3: CASSQAGPSGRETQYF. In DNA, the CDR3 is TGCGCCAGCAGCCAAGCGGGACCATCTGGGAGAGAGACCCAGTACTTC.

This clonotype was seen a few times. The CDR3 DNA sequence: TGTGCCAGCAGCTCCGCCGGGACAGGCTCCTACGAGCAGTACTTC. It yields the protein CASSSAGTGSYEQYF. This chain joins TRBV6-1 and TRBJ2-7; 8 nucleotides align to TRBD1. Germline CDR1 MNHNS, CDR2 SASEGT. The CDR3 is 15 amino acids. Trimming removed 6 bases from V and 0 bases from J; junction bases left unmatched: 7.

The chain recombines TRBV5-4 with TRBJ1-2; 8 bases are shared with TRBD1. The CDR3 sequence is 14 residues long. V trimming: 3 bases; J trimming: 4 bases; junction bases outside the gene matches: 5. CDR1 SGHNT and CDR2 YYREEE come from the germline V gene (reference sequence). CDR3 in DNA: TGTGCCAGCAGCTCAGGGGACAGGCTCTATGGCTACACCTTC. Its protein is CASSSGDRLYGYTF. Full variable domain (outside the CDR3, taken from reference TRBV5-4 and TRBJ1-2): ETGVTQSPTHLIKTRGQQVTLRCSSQSGHNTVSWYQQALGQGPQFIFQYYREEENGRGNFPPRFSGLQFPNYSSELNVNALELDDSALYLCASSSGDRLYGYTFGSGTRLTVV.

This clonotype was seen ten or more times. The CDR3 coding sequence is TGCGCCAGCAGCCCAGATCCAAACTCCCCCGGGGAGCTGTTTTTT. Amino acids: CASSPDPNSPGELFF. The J gene is TRBJ2-2, the V gene TRBV4-3; the D is unclear. The CDR3 is made up of 15 amino acids. V lost 4 bases to trimming and J lost 6 bases, with 15 bases between them. Per the germline V gene, CDR1 is LGHNA and CDR2 is YSLEER.

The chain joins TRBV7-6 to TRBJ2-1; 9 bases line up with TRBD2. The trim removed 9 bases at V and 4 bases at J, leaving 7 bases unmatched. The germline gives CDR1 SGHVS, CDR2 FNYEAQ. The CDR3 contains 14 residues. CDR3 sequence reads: CASGAGGRYNEQFF. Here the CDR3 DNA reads TGTGCCAGTGGGGCGGGGGGGCGGTACAATGAGCAGTTCTTC.

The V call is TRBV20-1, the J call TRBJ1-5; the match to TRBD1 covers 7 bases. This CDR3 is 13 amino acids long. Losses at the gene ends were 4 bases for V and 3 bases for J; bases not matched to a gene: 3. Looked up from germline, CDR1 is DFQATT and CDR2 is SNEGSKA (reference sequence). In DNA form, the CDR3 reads TGCAGTGCTATCAGGGGGGACAATCAGCCCCAGCATTTT. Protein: CSAIRGDNQPQHF.

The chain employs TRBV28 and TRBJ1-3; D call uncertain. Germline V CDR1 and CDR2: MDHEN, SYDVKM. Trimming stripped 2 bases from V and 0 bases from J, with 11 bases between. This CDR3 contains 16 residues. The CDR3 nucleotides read TGTGCCAGCAGTTTAAGTGGCAGCCACTCTGGAAACACCATATATTTT. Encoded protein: CASSLSGSHSGNTIYF.